This record covers a single T cell receptor beta chain. This record belongs to a study of technical replicates of blood from a handful of donors. Only in-frame clones appear in the TCRdb table, and some are missing; sequencing was by immunoSEQ multiplex PCR. This table has about 61,000 clones, about 96% appearing once. The V and J ends lost 1 base and 5 bases, in that order; junction bases with no gene match: 4. Germline V gives CDR1 SGHVS, CDR2 FQNEAQ. This CDR3 comprises 15 residues. The gene calls are TRBV7-8 and TRBJ2-5; 10 bases agree with TRBD2. The sequence came from a human donor in good health. Sequencing was performed on T cells isolated from PBMCs. The CDR3 nucleotides read TGTGCCAGCAGCTTAGGGGGTAGCGGGAGGGAGACCCAGTACTTC. It yields the protein CASSLGGSGRETQYF.